This entry lists 25 T cell receptor beta chains sequenced from one sample in a study of cytomegalovirus exposure and HLA in healthy donors. Use of 60 Vbeta and 13 Jbeta primers characterized the PCR. Repertoires were generated with immunoSEQ multiplex PCR, while TCRdb's copy carries only in-frame clones and drops some. In the table there are around 150,000 clones, 55% to 80% of which are singletons. The sequencing sample was made of PBMCs. The receptors stem from a woman younger than 35 in good health and CMV-seropositive.

This clone appeared a single time. This sequence joins TRBV18 and TRBJ2-3; tentative D call: TRBD2 (5 bases). V lost 10 bases and J lost 1, with 18 bases in between. The CDR3 runs 15 residues. The germline CDR1 and CDR2 sequences are KGHSH and LQKENI. CDR3 sequence (DNA): TGTGCCAACGGAAGGACGGCGGAGGGCACAGATACGCAGTATTTT. This translates into CANGRTAEGTDTQYF. Based on the CDR3 plus reference TRBV18 and TRBJ2-3, the full variable domain is NAGVMQNPRHLVRRRGQEARLRCSPMKGHSHVYWYRQLPEEGLKFMVYLQKENIIDESGMPKERFSAEFPKEGPSILRIQQVVRGDSAAYFCANGRTAEGTDTQYFGPGTRLTVL.

This chain joins TRBV6-5 and TRBJ2-7; the D gene is possibly TRBD1 (5 bases). The V end was cut by 2 bases, the J end by 2 bases, with 10 bases between. CDR1 and CDR2 from the germline V gene are MNHEY and SVGAGI. The CDR3 totals 14 residues. The CDR3 nucleotides are TGTGCCAGCAGTTACCGAGCAGGGCCCTACGAGCAGTACTTC. It specifies CASSYRAGPYEQYF.

This clone has just a few counts. The J gene is TRBJ2-3, the V gene TRBV14; TRBD2 might be the D (6 bases). The CDR3 length is 13 residues. V lost 3 bases, J lost 15 bases, and 19 bases lay in between. Germline CDR1 reads SGHDN; CDR2 reads FVKESK. The chain's CDR3 is CASSQSANGGFYF. In DNA, the CDR3 is TGTGCCAGCAGCCAGTCAGCTAACGGGGGTTTTTATTTT.

The CDR3 DNA follows: TGCGCCAGCAGCTTGGCCAGCGGCAGTCAAGAGACCCAGTACTTC. This gives the protein CASSLASGSQETQYF. The V and J genes are TRBV5-1 and TRBJ2-5; D might be TRBD2 (5 bases). Between the trimmed V and J ends, which lost 0 bases and 2 bases, there was a span of 11 bases. Germline CDR1 and CDR2: SGHRS and YFSETQ. This CDR3 has 15 amino acids.

This rearrangement joins TRBV11-2 to TRBJ2-3; TRBD2 matches 8 bases. CDR3 size: 14 residues. After removal of 5 bases from V and 4 bases from J, the junction contained 5 bases not matched to a gene. Germline V gene data show CDR1 as SGHAT and CDR2 as FQNNGV. The CDR3 is CASSAAGAPDTQYF. CDR3 DNA sequence: TGTGCCAGCAGCGCAGCGGGAGCGCCAGATACGCAGTATTTT. The complete variable domain, with remaining parts taken from reference TRBV11-2 and TRBJ2-3, reads EAGVAQSPRYKIIEKRQSVAFWCNPISGHATLYWYQQILGQGPKLLIQFQNNGVVDDSQLPKDRFSAERLKGVDSTLKIQPAKLEDSAVYLCASSAAGAPDTQYFGPGTRLTVL.

The chain recombines TRBV5-1 with TRBJ2-1, with no clear D. V was cut by 7 bases and J by 4 bases, with 6 bases left in between. The length of the CDR3 is 11 residues. Germline loops: CDR1 SGHRS, CDR2 YFSETQ. The DNA of the CDR3 is TGCGCCAGCTCCCTGTACAATGAGCAGTTCTTC. Encoded protein: CASSLYNEQFF.

The J gene is TRBJ2-1, the V gene TRBV19; 9 bases align to TRBD2. The CDR3 consists of 15 residues. In germline, CDR1 is LNHDA, CDR2 SQIVND (reference sequence). V dropped 9 bases and J dropped 8; count of bases not matched to a gene: 14. The CDR3: CASASEGLAGYEQFF. Here the CDR3 DNA reads TGTGCCAGCGCTTCCGAGGGACTAGCTGGGTATGAGCAGTTCTTC.

The CDR3 DNA sequence: TGTGCCAGCAGTGATCGACAGGGTTTGAGCACAGATACGCAGTATTTT. Its protein product is CASSDRQGLSTDTQYF. V is TRBV2 and J is TRBJ2-3, with 7 bases fitting TRBD1. From germline, CDR1 is SNHLY and CDR2 FYNNEI. Germline trimming cut 3 bases from V and 0 bases from J; bases unmatched to any gene: 6. The CDR3 contains 16 residues.

The chain links TRBV9 to TRBJ1-3; 8 bases line up with TRBD1. This CDR3 has 14 amino acids. Per germline, CDR1 SGDLS and CDR2 YYNGEE. After removal of 4 bases from V and 4 bases from J, the junction contained 4 bases not matched to a gene. CDR3 region: CASSLQGDGNTIYF. The CDR3 region has the DNA TGTGCCAGCAGCCTACAGGGGGACGGAAACACCATATATTTT.

The rearrangement uses TRBV5-4 and TRBJ2-5; D not resolved. The length of the CDR3 is 12 residues. Germline CDR1 reads SGHNT; CDR2 reads YYREEE (reference sequence). V lost 1 base and J 5 bases, leaving 6 bases between the germline ends. The CDR3 loop reads CASSLWAETQYF. CDR3 bases: TGTGCCAGCAGCTTGTGGGCGGAGACCCAGTACTTC. The whole variable domain, remainder taken from reference TRBV5-4 and TRBJ2-5, is ETGVTQSPTHLIKTRGQQVTLRCSSQSGHNTVSWYQQALGQGPQFIFQYYREEENGRGNFPPRFSGLQFPNYSSELNVNALELDDSALYLCASSLWAETQYFGPGTRLLVL.

The gene calls are TRBV4-2 and TRBJ2-3, with TRBD2 matching 8 bases. This CDR3 contains 15 residues. V was clipped by 4 bases and J by 5 bases; unmatched bases: 8. Looked up from germline, CDR1 is LGHNA and CDR2 is YNFKEQ. The CDR3 here is CASSRNSGDGDTQYF. CDR3 in DNA: TGTGCCAGCAGCCGTAATAGCGGGGATGGAGATACGCAGTATTTT.

The chain is built from TRBV28 and TRBJ1-2; D unclear. Per the germline V gene, CDR1 is MDHEN and CDR2 is SYDVKM. V was clipped by 5 bases and J by 2 bases, with 15 bases between them. CDR3 length: 15 residues. The CDR3 loop reads CASSPPVAANYGYTF. The CDR3 bases are TGTGCCAGCAGTCCGCCGGTGGCAGCGAACTATGGCTACACCTTC.

This chain links TRBV28 with TRBJ2-3, with 7 bases aligning to TRBD2. The CDR3 totals 15 residues. With 5 bases clipped from V and 9 bases from J, the junction kept 14 bases outside the gene matches. Germline V lookup: CDR1 MDHEN, CDR2 SYDVKM. CDR3 loop: CASSLPGLAGATQYF. The CDR3 nucleotides are TGTGCCAGCAGTCTACCTGGATTGGCGGGAGCAACGCAGTATTTT.

The chain uses TRBV15 and TRBJ2-2, with 8 bases identical to TRBD1. V shed 0 bases, J shed 3 bases, and the junction held 0 bases outside the gene matches. The germline gives CDR1 LNHNV, CDR2 YYDKDF (reference sequence). The CDR3 has 15 residues. The CDR3 sequence: CATSREDRDTGELFF. The CDR3 nucleotides are TGTGCCACCAGCAGAGAGGACAGGGACACCGGGGAGCTGTTTTTT.

J is TRBJ2-1 and V is TRBV5-4, with 8 nucleotides matching TRBD2. The CDR3 spans 15 residues. The ends lost 0 bases at V and 3 bases at J; junction bases unmatched: 2. Germline-derived CDR1 and CDR2 are SGHNT and YYREEE (reference sequence). CDR3 in DNA: TGTGCCAGCAGCTTGGTCGGGGGGGACTACAATGAGCAGTTCTTC. Translated: CASSLVGGDYNEQFF.

This clone was found a few times. The chain is built from TRBV7-3 and TRBJ2-7, with 8 bases fitting TRBD1. The CDR3 runs to 12 residues. The J segment lost 13 bases and the V segment lost 3 bases, leaving 8 bases of the junction unmatched. Germline loops: CDR1 SGHTA, CDR2 FQGTGA. The chain's CDR3 is CASSFNRGSLYF. Written as DNA, the CDR3 is TGTGCCAGCAGCTTCAACAGGGGGTCCCTATACTTC.

The chain combines TRBV7-2 with TRBJ2-5, with 8 bases that match TRBD1. The J call may be mistaken, given a closer DNA end match to TRBJ2-7. In germline, CDR1 is SGHTA, CDR2 FQGNSA. The CDR3 loop spans 13 amino acids. CDR3: CASSWTGNYEQYF. The CDR3 DNA reads TGTGCCAGCAGCTGGACAGGGAACTACGAGCAGTACTTC.

The gene calls are TRBV18 and TRBJ2-7; TRBD1 agrees at 7 bases. Germline values: CDR1 KGHSH, CDR2 LQKENI. V lost 0 bases and J lost 6; bases outside the gene matches: 8. CDR3 length: 15 residues. The CDR3 region is CASSPPGQGVAEQYF. CDR3 DNA sequence: TGTGCCAGCTCACCACCGGGGCAGGGGGTGGCCGAGCAGTACTTC.

The chain carries TRBV27 and TRBJ2-6; D may be TRBD2 (6 bases). With 2 bases removed from V and 0 bases from J, the gap between germline ends came to 14 bases. This CDR3 comprises 18 residues. Germline CDR1 reads MNHEY; CDR2 reads SMNVEV (reference sequence). The CDR3 region is CASSLPPLGGSGANVLTF. The CDR3 coding sequence is TGTGCCAGCAGTTTACCCCCCCTCGGGGGCTCTGGGGCCAACGTCCTGACTTTC.

The CDR3 region has the DNA TGTGCCAGCTCACCTCGGGGTCCCTTGGGGGAGCAGTACTTC. It encodes CASSPRGPLGEQYF. The rearrangement links TRBV18 to TRBJ2-7; possibly TRBD2 for D (5 bases). The V gene lost 3 bases and the J gene lost 7 bases, with 16 bases spanning the gap. Germline CDR1 is KGHSH and CDR2 is LQKENI. The CDR3 is 14 residues long.

This rearrangement joins TRBV25-1 to TRBJ2-3; tentative D call: TRBD2 (6 bases). Between the trimmed V and J ends, which lost 11 bases and 0 bases, there was a span of 24 bases. Germline assignment: CDR1 MGHDK and CDR2 SYGVNS. The length of the CDR3 is 17 residues. The CDR3 coding sequence is TGTGCCGACTGCGACCTAAAGAAGGGGACTAGCACAGATACGCAGTATTTT. Protein sequence: CADCDLKKGTSTDTQYF.

In its sample, this clone was seen a few times. The CDR3 nucleotides read TGTGCCAGCAGCCGGGAGTTTAGGGAGACCCAGTACTTC. Translating gives CASSREFRETQYF. The V gene is TRBV6-4, the J gene TRBJ2-5; possible D gene TRBD2, 6 bases. This CDR3 has 13 amino acids. V was trimmed by 6 bases and J by 5 bases, leaving 13 bases between them. In germline, CDR1 is MRHNA, CDR2 SNTAGT.

This clone has more than one count but fewer than ten. The chain couples TRBV30 to TRBJ2-5, with TRBD1 identical over 8 bases. The J call could be wrong; TRBJ2-7 is a better fit for the DNA end. The CDR3 is 14 amino acids. Germline CDR1 is GTSNPN and CDR2 is SVGIG (reference sequence). CDR3 loop: CALSRRTGWYEQYF. The CDR3 DNA follows: TGTGCCCTGAGCCGCCGGACAGGGTGGTACGAGCAGTACTTC.

The genes are TRBV30 and TRBJ2-5; D not certain. The germline V and J ends were trimmed by 6 bases and 5 bases, with 16 bases remaining between them. This CDR3 is built from 13 residues. In germline, CDR1 is GTSNPN, CDR2 SVGIG (reference sequence). CDR3 bases: TGTGCCTGTGTTCGGGTGGCTGGGGAGACCCAGTACTTC. It specifies CACVRVAGETQYF.

J is TRBJ2-7 and V is TRBV4-1; 8 bases line up with TRBD2. From germline, CDR1 is MGHRA and CDR2 YSYEKL. After removal of 2 bases from V and 2 bases from J, the junction contained 8 bases not matched to a gene. This CDR3 comprises 16 residues. The CDR3 coding sequence is TGCGCCAGCAGCCAATCTTTGGCAGCGGGAGCCTACGAGCAGTACTTC. This translates into CASSQSLAAGAYEQYF.